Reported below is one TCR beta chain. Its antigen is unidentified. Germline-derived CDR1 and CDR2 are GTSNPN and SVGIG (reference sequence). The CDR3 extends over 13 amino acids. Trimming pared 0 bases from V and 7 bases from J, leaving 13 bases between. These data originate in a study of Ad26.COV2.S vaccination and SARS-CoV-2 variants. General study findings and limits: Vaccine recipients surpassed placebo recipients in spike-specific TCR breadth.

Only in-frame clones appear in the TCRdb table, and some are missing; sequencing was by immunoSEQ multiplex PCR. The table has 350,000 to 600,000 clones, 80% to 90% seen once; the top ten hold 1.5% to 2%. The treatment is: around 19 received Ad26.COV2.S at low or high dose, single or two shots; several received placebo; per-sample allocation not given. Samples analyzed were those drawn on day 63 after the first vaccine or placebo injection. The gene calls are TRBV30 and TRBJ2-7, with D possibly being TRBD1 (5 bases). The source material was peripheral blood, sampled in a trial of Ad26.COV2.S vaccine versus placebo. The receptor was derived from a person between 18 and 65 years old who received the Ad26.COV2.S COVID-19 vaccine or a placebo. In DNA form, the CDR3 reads TGTGCCTGGAGTGTAACAGGTACCTTAGAGCAGTACTTC. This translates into CAWSVTGTLEQYF.